Shown below are 17 T cell receptor beta chains from a single sample sequenced in a study of patients and donors after allogeneic stem cell transplantation. TCRdb re-called the RT-PCR reads through MiXCR, storing one row per CDR3 protein. The table includes 800,000 to 1,000,000 distinct CDR3 sequences, 18% detected once. Sample: blood, either unsorted or a sorted T cell fraction (not recorded which). All receptors come from a human donor who was either an allogeneic HSCT recipient or a stem cell or donor lymphocyte infusion donor (not recorded which). It is not recorded whose cells these are; they may come from a transplant donor.

This chain joins TRBV20-1 and TRBJ2-1; 8 bases map to TRBD1. Trimming cost V 6 bases and J 4 bases; bases outside gene matches: 8. Germline CDR1 DFQATT, CDR2 SNEGSKA (reference sequence). The CDR3 sequence is 14 residues long. CDR3 residues: CSARTGRKYNEQFF. The DNA of the CDR3 is TGCAGTGCGAGGACAGGGCGGAAGTACAATGAGCAGTTCTTC.

This clonotype was observed many times. The V and J genes are TRBV11-2 and TRBJ2-3, with D perhaps matching TRBD2 (6 bases). Trimming took 5 bases from V and 5 from J, leaving 20 bases between them. CDR1 is SGHAT and CDR2 is FQNNGV in the germline V gene. The CDR3 consists of 16 residues. CDR3 DNA: TGTGCCAGCAGCGTAGGCCTCCGAGGGAGGTTAGATACGCAGTATTTT. This translates into CASSVGLRGRLDTQYF.

This clonotype was counted a few times. The chain employs TRBV27 and TRBJ2-5; D is unresolved. V lost 3 bases and J lost 5, with 13 bases in between. Germline loops: CDR1 MNHEY, CDR2 SMNVEV (reference sequence). CDR3 length: 14 amino acids. The CDR3 is CASSFDARPETQYF. Written as DNA, the CDR3 is TGTGCCAGCAGTTTTGACGCCCGACCGGAGACCCAGTACTTC.

The CDR3 region is CSARDLEGSDTQYF. In nucleotides, the CDR3 is TGCAGTGCTAGAGATTTGGAGGGATCAGATACGCAGTATTTT. The chain carries TRBV20-1 and TRBJ2-3; possibly TRBD2 for D (6 bases). Trimming removed 0 bases from V and 4 bases from J, with 11 bases in between. The CDR3 totals 14 residues. From germline, CDR1 is DFQATT and CDR2 SNEGSKA (reference sequence).

This clonotype occurred a few times. The gene calls are TRBV3-1 and TRBJ1-1; D is perhaps TRBD1 (5 bases). Germline CDR1 LGHDT, CDR2 YNNKEL (reference sequence). The CDR3 has 14 residues. Trimming stripped 2 bases from V and 5 bases from J, with 12 bases between. Here the CDR3 reads CASSQSRGRTEAFF. CDR3 DNA: TGTGCCAGCAGCCAATCACGGGGGAGAACTGAAGCTTTCTTT.

This clonotype was detected only a few times. The rearrangement joins TRBV7-2 to TRBJ2-4; D remains ambiguous. The CDR3 runs 16 residues. Germline CDR1 reads SGHTA; CDR2 reads FQGNSA. Between the trimmed V and J ends, which lost 0 bases and 3 bases, there was a span of 12 bases. The CDR3, as DNA: TGTGCCAGCAGCTTAGCTAACTCCCAGAACAAAAACATTCAGTACTTC. As protein: CASSLANSQNKNIQYF.

V usage is TRBV4-3 and J usage is TRBJ1-3; D is possibly TRBD1 (6 bases). Trimming left V 4 bases short and J 6 bases short, with 16 bases between. The CDR3 loop spans 15 amino acids. In germline, CDR1 is LGHNA, CDR2 YSLEER. CDR3 DNA sequence: TGCGCCAGCAGCCTAACAAGGGGGTCGGAAAACACCATATATTTT. Its protein is CASSLTRGSENTIYF.

This chain connects TRBV12-3 or TRBV12-4 to TRBJ1-2; perhaps TRBD1 as D (5 bases). Trimming took 4 bases from V and 6 from J, leaving 24 bases between them. The CDR3 runs to 17 residues. Written as DNA, the CDR3 is TGTGCCAGCAGTTCGGGTATGGGGACCTCGGGTACTAATGGCTACACCTTC. Residues: CASSSGMGTSGTNGYTF.

This clonotype showed up just a few times. The CDR3 loop is CASRLDSLNGYTF. As DNA, the CDR3 is TGTGCCAGCAGACTTGACAGTTTAAATGGCTACACCTTC. This chain uses TRBV12-3 or TRBV12-4 with TRBJ1-2; a possible D gene is TRBD1 (5 bases). V was cut by 6 bases and J by 6 bases, with 14 bases left in between. This CDR3 is 13 amino acids long.

This clonotype was seen a few times. The chain couples TRBV7-9 to TRBJ2-1, with D uncertain. This CDR3 has 12 residues. The V end was cut by 1 base, the J end by 10 bases, with 8 bases between. Germline CDR1 and CDR2: SEHNR and FQNEAQ (reference sequence). CDR3 in DNA: TGTGCCAGCAGCTTAGACCGACCGGAGCAGTTCTTC. Translating gives CASSLDRPEQFF.

This clonotype was seen a handful of times. This chain connects TRBV6-6 to TRBJ2-5; D is unclear. CDR1 and CDR2 from the germline V gene are MNHNY and SVGAGI (reference sequence). This CDR3 is built from 13 residues. Between the trimmed V and J ends, which lost 7 bases and 5 bases, there was a span of 14 bases. The chain's CDR3 is CASTATPLETQYF. CDR3 in DNA: TGTGCCAGCACGGCCACGCCGTTGGAGACCCAGTACTTC.

The chain carries TRBV6-6 and TRBJ2-7, with D hard to call. V was pared by 7 bases and J by 0 bases, with 10 bases between. Germline V CDR1 and CDR2: MNHNY, SVGAGI (reference sequence). The CDR3 loop spans 13 amino acids. Here the CDR3 DNA reads TGTGCCAGCATCAACCCCGGCTCCTACGAGCAGTACTTC. Translated, it gives CASINPGSYEQYF.

This rearrangement joins TRBV5-5 to TRBJ2-2; D unclear. V lost 4 bases and J lost 4, with 14 bases in between. The CDR3 has 15 amino acids. CDR1 and CDR2 from the germline V gene are SGHKS and YYEKEE (reference sequence). This CDR3 is CASSPVGVSTGELFF. DNA for the CDR3: TGTGCCAGCAGCCCCGTCGGTGTGAGCACCGGGGAGCTGTTTTTT.

This clonotype was seen more than once but under ten times. The V call is TRBV20-1, the J call TRBJ2-3; TRBD2 agrees at 7 bases. Per the germline V gene, CDR1 is DFQATT and CDR2 is SNEGSKA (reference sequence). Trimming took 0 bases from V and 0 from J; bases not matched to a gene: 9. This CDR3 is built from 17 residues. CDR3 DNA: TGCAGTGCTAGAGAACCGGGGACTACGATTAGCACAGATACGCAGTATTTT. Its protein product is CSAREPGTTISTDTQYF.

A few counts support this clonotype. V gene TRBV5-1 combines with J gene TRBJ2-1, with a weak D call TRBD2 (5 bases). The germline gives CDR1 SGHRS, CDR2 YFSETQ. V was trimmed by 3 bases and J by 5 bases, leaving 12 bases between them. The CDR3 has 14 amino acids. Here the CDR3 DNA reads TGCGCCAGCAGCTCCCGTGACTACGACAATGAGCAGTTCTTC. This sequence encodes CASSSRDYDNEQFF.

This clonotype was detected many times. The V gene is TRBV20-1, the J gene TRBJ1-2, with TRBD1 as a possible D gene (5 bases). Germline V gene lookup returns CDR1 DFQATT and CDR2 SNEGSKA (reference sequence). Trimming removed 1 base from V and 3 bases from J, with 6 bases in between. The CDR3 runs to 12 residues. The CDR3 sequence: CSARGTHYGYTF. Written as DNA, the CDR3 is TGCAGTGCTAGAGGGACACACTATGGCTACACCTTC.

This clonotype was observed a few times. The chain has TRBV10-2 and TRBJ2-6; D call uncertain. Germline V lookup: CDR1 WSHSY, CDR2 SAAADI. CDR3 length: 15 residues. V shed 7 bases and J shed 0 bases, with 10 bases lying between them. This CDR3 reads CASTYSSSGANVLTF. As DNA, the CDR3 is TGCGCCAGCACTTACAGTAGCTCTGGGGCCAACGTCCTGACTTTC.